This is a list of T cell receptor beta chains from one sample in a study of beta chain features in type 1 diabetes. TCRdb's copy holds only in-frame clones and misses some; the assay was immunoSEQ multiplex PCR. The sample includes about 900,000 clones, roughly 15% of them seen just once. The sequencing sample was made of naive CD4+ T cells from blood. These receptors were collected from a woman younger than 35 in good health. Each CDR3 is given with its conserved first and last residue. The order of the fields is CDR3 DNA, CDR3 protein, D gene, J gene, clone size, V gene. D genes are given only for firm matches. For some rows the clone size is stated as once, few or many, or as a class when expanded; others skip it.

TGTGCCAGTAGTATTTTGAAAGGTGGCTACACCTTC	CASSILKGGYTF	NA	TRBJ1-2	few	TRBV19
TGTGCCAGCAGTCCGAGGACTGAAGCTTTCTTT	CASSPRTEAFF	NA	TRBJ1-1	few	TRBV28
TGTGCCAGCAGTCCTGGGGGGGCAGGGAAATTCCACGAGCAGTACTTC	CASSPGGAGKFHEQYF	NA	TRBJ2-7	few	TRBV28
TGTGCCAGCTCACCTAGACAGGGTCAGTACGAGCAGTACTTC	CASSPRQGQYEQYF	TRBD1	TRBJ2-7	NA	TRBV18
TGCGCCAGCAGCTCGATTCCTGGGGCGGAGACCCAGTACTTC	CASSSIPGAETQYF	NA	TRBJ2-5	few	TRBV5-1
TGTGCCAGCAGTTTAATTTCCGGGACAGGGATCACAGATACGCAGTATTTT	CASSLISGTGITDTQYF	TRBD1	TRBJ2-3	NA	TRBV28
TGTGCCAGCAGCTCAACGACCGGATATACGCAGTATTTT	CASSSTTGYTQYF	NA	TRBJ2-3	few	TRBV11-2
TGTGCCAGCAGCTCAAATGGGGGCACAGATACGCAGTATTTT	CASSSNGGTDTQYF	NA	TRBJ2-3	NA	TRBV7-3
TGCGCCAGCAGCTTGGCCGACCAGAGCGCAGATACGCAGTATTTT	CASSLADQSADTQYF	NA	TRBJ2-3	few	TRBV5-1
TGCGCCAGCAGCCAAGATGATGGGGCCGGGGAGCTGTTTTTT	CASSQDDGAGELFF	NA	TRBJ2-2	NA	TRBV4-3
TGTGCCAGCAGGGGGGAGTGGACTGAAGCTTTCTTT	CASRGEWTEAFF	NA	TRBJ1-1	NA	TRBV27
TGTGCCAGCAGCGTGACAATAGCGGGAGTTGGTGAGCAGTTCTTC	CASSVTIAGVGEQFF	TRBD2	TRBJ2-1	NA	TRBV9
TGTGCCAGCAGGCGACAGGGGATCTACGAGCAGTACTTC	CASRRQGIYEQYF	TRBD1	TRBJ2-7	NA	TRBV28